The 17 T cell receptor beta chains presented below share a single source sample, sequenced in a study of shared clonotypes between healthy human individuals. Some clones are missing from TCRdb's copy, which holds only in-frame ones; the method was immunoSEQ multiplex PCR. The table lists some 2,000,000 clones, around 95% of them singletons, with 0.13% in the top ten. The sequencing sample was made of naive CD4+ T cells sorted from blood. Subset described: CD45RA+ positively selected. The receptors stem from a man between 18 and 35 years old in good health.

This clone was counted a single time. The J gene is TRBJ2-5, the V gene TRBV11-2; D perhaps matches TRBD2 (5 bases). The germline CDR1 and CDR2 sequences are SGHAT and FQNNGV. This CDR3 spans 16 amino acids. V dropped 3 bases and J dropped 1 base, with 15 bases sitting between them. CDR3 sequence reads: CASSFGWGSGQETQYF. CDR3 in DNA: TGTGCCAGCAGCTTTGGCTGGGGAAGCGGCCAAGAGACCCAGTACTTC.

J is TRBJ1-6 and V is TRBV28; TRBD1 might be the D (5 bases). Germline loops: CDR1 MDHEN, CDR2 SYDVKM. The CDR3 consists of 11 residues. The CDR3 spells CATESNSPLHF. The CDR3 bases are TGTGCGACAGAATCTAATTCACCCCTCCACTTT.

The chain employs TRBV6-6 and TRBJ1-6, with D maybe TRBD1 (6 bases). CDR1 is MNHNY, CDR2 SVGAGI, per germline (reference sequence). The CDR3 loop spans 15 amino acids. With 5 bases removed from V and 5 bases from J, the gap between germline ends came to 13 bases. The CDR3 sequence is CASSQTGGHNSPLHF. The CDR3 nucleotides read TGTGCCAGCAGTCAGACAGGAGGTCATAATTCACCCCTCCACTTT.

The chain joins TRBV27 to TRBJ2-7; D perhaps matches TRBD2 (6 bases). Trimming removed 3 bases at V and 6 bases at J, with 24 bases between. Germline V CDR1 and CDR2: MNHEY, SMNVEV (reference sequence). The CDR3 is made up of 17 amino acids. CDR3 in DNA: TGTGCCAGCAGTTTCGTGTTAGTCGGCGGACTACTACGCGAGCAGTACTTC. It translates to CASSFVLVGGLLREQYF.

This clone was seen only a few times. V gene TRBV19 combines with J gene TRBJ2-7, with 10 bases fitting TRBD1. Germline CDR1 is LNHDA and CDR2 is SQIVND (reference sequence). The CDR3 consists of 14 residues. The J segment lost 5 bases and the V segment lost 4 bases, leaving 5 bases of the junction unmatched. CDR3 bases: TGTGCCAGTAGTACGCGACAGGGGGCAGACGAGCAGTACTTC. Amino acids: CASSTRQGADEQYF.

The V and J genes are TRBV5-6 and TRBJ2-5, with D tentatively TRBD1 or TRBD2 (7 bases each). CDR1 is SGHDT and CDR2 is YYEEEE in the germline V gene. Trimming removed 6 bases from V and 4 bases from J, with 13 bases in between. The CDR3 loop spans 13 amino acids. CDR3 DNA sequence: TGTGCCAGCACCTCAGGGGGGGTAGAGACCCAGTACTTC. It codes for CASTSGGVETQYF.

V gene TRBV7-9 combines with J gene TRBJ2-2, with D possibly matching TRBD2 (6 bases). Trimming stripped 5 bases from V and 2 bases from J, with 12 bases between. CDR1 and CDR2 (germline): SEHNR, FQNEAQ (reference sequence). The CDR3 runs 15 residues. CDR3 loop: CASSHTGGNTGELFF. The CDR3 coding sequence is TGTGCCAGCAGCCATACCGGGGGTAACACCGGGGAGCTGTTTTTT.

This chain joins TRBV7-9 and TRBJ2-1; a possible D gene is TRBD1 (6 bases). CDR1 is SEHNR and CDR2 is FQNEAQ in the germline V gene (reference sequence). This CDR3 is built from 13 residues. V lost 2 bases and J 8 bases, leaving 10 bases between the germline ends. The DNA of the CDR3 is TGTGCCAGCAGCTTAAACAGGGCAGATGAGCAGTTCTTC. As protein: CASSLNRADEQFF.

V and J are TRBV29-1 and TRBJ2-2, with 9 bases matching TRBD1. Germline V gene sequence: CDR1 SQVTM, CDR2 ANQGSEA. J gave up 4 bases and V 6 bases, and 6 bases lay outside the gene matches. This CDR3 comprises 14 residues. CDR3 amino acids: CSVGGQGSTGELFF. DNA for the CDR3: TGCAGCGTGGGGGGACAGGGTTCCACCGGGGAGCTGTTTTTT.

The rearrangement uses TRBV5-1 and TRBJ2-1; 7 positions agree with TRBD2. With 3 bases clipped from V and 9 bases from J, the junction kept 6 bases outside the gene matches. This CDR3 has 13 amino acids. CDR1 is SGHRS, CDR2 YFSETQ, per germline. In DNA, the CDR3 is TGCGCCAGCAGCTCCGAATTAGCGGGTGAGCAGTTCTTC. Translation: CASSSELAGEQFF.

A word on this clone: In the same sample, other DNA sequences code for this CDR3. This rearrangement joins TRBV9 to TRBJ1-4, with D possibly being TRBD1 (5 bases). With 3 bases removed from V and 5 bases from J, the gap between germline ends came to 11 bases. The CDR3 is 14 residues long. Per the germline V gene, CDR1 is SGDLS and CDR2 is YYNGEE. The DNA for the CDR3 is TGTGCCAGCAGCGCCGGGACGGCGAATGAAAAACTGTTTTTT. This gives the protein CASSAGTANEKLFF.

Note on this clone: Sequence at one end of the junction differs from germline and may be a read error. The CDR3 protein is CASSFSGGTDTQYF. CDR3 DNA: TGTGCTAGCAGCTTTAGCGGGGGGACAGATACGCAGTATTTT. This chain connects TRBV7-7 to TRBJ2-3; 10 positions agree with TRBD2. The germline V gene has CDR1 SSHAT and CDR2 FNYEAQ (reference sequence). This CDR3 has 14 amino acids.

V usage is TRBV15 and J usage is TRBJ2-2; D gene unclear. The germline V gene encodes CDR1 LNHNV and CDR2 YYDKDF (reference sequence). The CDR3 loop spans 14 amino acids. Trimming shortened V by 7 bases and J by 4 bases, and 13 bases separated the two germline ends. DNA of the CDR3: TGTGCCACCAACCAACGCCTGGGCACCGGGGAGCTGTTTTTT. This gives the protein CATNQRLGTGELFF.

This chain links TRBV5-1 with TRBJ2-7, with TRBD2 matching 7 bases. Germline trimming cut 0 bases from V and 2 bases from J; bases unmatched to any gene: 14. This CDR3 spans 18 amino acids. Germline V gives CDR1 SGHRS, CDR2 YFSETQ. The CDR3 loop is CASSLGFDPWRETYEQYF. In DNA form, the CDR3 reads TGCGCCAGCAGCTTGGGGTTTGATCCCTGGCGGGAGACCTACGAGCAGTACTTC.

CDR3: CARRTGDEKLFF. The CDR3 region has the DNA TGTGCCAGGCGGACAGGGGATGAAAAACTGTTTTTT. V usage is TRBV21-1 and J usage is TRBJ1-4; the DNA was not used to check the table's D call, TRBD1. TRBV21-1 is a known pseudogene. CDR3 length: 12 residues.

This chain's CDR3 is CASSPLGSGRGTDTQYF. The CDR3 bases are TGTGCCAGCAGCCCCCTGGGTAGCGGGAGGGGCACAGATACGCAGTATTTT. The V and J genes are TRBV9 and TRBJ2-3, with 11 bases fitting TRBD2. The CDR3 contains 17 residues. Germline V lookup: CDR1 SGDLS, CDR2 YYNGEE. The junction had 8 bases not matched to a gene; V was cut back by 4 bases and J by 1 base.

The chain is built from TRBV18 and TRBJ2-3; TRBD2 agrees at 12 bases. CDR3 length: 16 amino acids. The germline CDR1 and CDR2 sequences are KGHSH and LQKENI. Germline trimming cut 5 bases from V and 4 bases from J; bases unmatched to any gene: 7. CDR3 sequence: CASSKTSGSTSDTQYF. In nucleotides, the CDR3 is TGTGCCAGCTCAAAGACTAGCGGGAGCACGTCAGATACGCAGTATTTT.